This T cell receptor (beta chain) was identified in a study of cytomegalovirus exposure and HLA in healthy donors. Study-level points and caveats: A later look showed TCR association rates differing by HLA locus, highest for DRB1 and lowest for HLA-C. Relative to equally common others, HLA-associated TCR beta chains showed greater clonal expansion in a later analysis.

60 Vbeta and 13 Jbeta primers were used in PCR. Generated by immunoSEQ multiplex PCR, the TCRdb table keeps only in-frame clones and is missing some. This sample has over 150,000 clones, with around 77% found just once. Germline V gene sequence: CDR1 LNHDA, CDR2 SQIVND (reference sequence). The CDR3 spans 16 residues. V was pared by 1 base and J by 4 bases, with 8 bases of the junction left unmatched. A word on this clone: Its antigen is not identified.

This clonotype originated in a woman under 30 in good health and CMV-seronegative. Specimen: PBMCs. The V and J genes are TRBV19 and TRBJ1-1; TRBD1 matches at 8 bases. The CDR3 is CASSIGQGAKGTEAFF. The CDR3 coding sequence is TGTGCCAGTAGTATAGGGCAGGGGGCCAAGGGCACTGAAGCTTTCTTT.